These 8 T cell receptor beta chains share one sample of origin, sequenced in a study of Ad26.COV2.S vaccination and SARS-CoV-2 variants. The treatment: some 19 received Ad26.COV2.S at low or high dose, single or two shots; about five received placebo; per-sample allocation not given. Sampling took place 63 days after the first vaccine or placebo injection. The method was immunoSEQ multiplex PCR; TCRdb's version includes in-frame clones alone and lacks a portion of them. Altogether roughly 400,000 clones are present, approximately 91% being singletons, with the ten largest covering under 2%. Here the sequenced sample was peripheral blood, taken in a trial of Ad26.COV2.S vaccine versus placebo. The receptors were gathered from a person aged 18-65 years who received the Ad26.COV2.S COVID-19 vaccine or a placebo.

The chain recombines TRBV21-1 with TRBJ1-6; TRBD1 is taken as the D call from the table, unchecked against the DNA. TRBV21-1 is noted as a pseudogene. The CDR3 loop spans 20 amino acids. The CDR3 here is CASSNQRDRGLAQTNSPLHF. In nucleotides, the CDR3 is TGTGCCAGCAGCAATCAGAGGGACAGGGGGCTCGCTCAAACTAATTCACCCCTCCACTTT.

The chain links TRBV5-1 to TRBJ2-7; 8 nucleotides align to TRBD2. The CDR3 is 15 amino acids. Germline V gene data show CDR1 as SGHRS and CDR2 as YFSETQ. The J segment lost 1 base and the V segment lost 4 bases, leaving 7 bases of the junction unmatched. CDR3 sequence reads: CASSLGTSTSYEQYF. CDR3 in DNA: TGCGCCAGCAGCCTAGGGACTAGTACGTCCTACGAGCAGTACTTC.

The chain combines TRBV28 with TRBJ1-4; possibly TRBD1 for D (6 bases). The CDR3 length is 14 residues. Trimming shortened V by 6 bases and J by 8 bases, and 16 bases separated the two germline ends. Germline CDR1 is MDHEN and CDR2 is SYDVKM. As DNA, the CDR3 is TGTGCCAGCAGCTGGACCCTGGGGGGCGAAAAACTGTTTTTT. Translation gives CASSWTLGGEKLFF.

This chain links TRBV28 with TRBJ1-2; D gene ambiguous. The germline V gene has CDR1 MDHEN and CDR2 SYDVKM. V gave up 3 bases and J gave up 2 bases, with 16 bases separating them. The CDR3 runs 16 residues. The CDR3 spells CASSLGKGGTNYGYTF. The CDR3 DNA is TGTGCCAGCAGTTTGGGGAAGGGTGGTACAAACTATGGCTACACCTTC.

The gene calls are TRBV27 and TRBJ1-5, with D tentatively TRBD1 (5 bases). Germline lookup yields CDR1 MNHEY and CDR2 SMNVEV (reference sequence). Trimming shortened V by 5 bases and J by 4 bases, and 9 bases separated the two germline ends. The CDR3 runs 13 residues. For the CDR3, the DNA is TGTGCCAGCAGTGACAGATCAAATCAGCCCCAGCATTTT. This translates into CASSDRSNQPQHF.

This clone was seen only once. The chain couples TRBV28 to TRBJ2-3; TRBD2 agrees at 10 bases. Germline CDR1 is MDHEN and CDR2 is SYDVKM. After removal of 2 bases from V and 3 bases from J, the junction contained 2 bases not matched to a gene. The CDR3 is 15 amino acids. The CDR3 nucleotides read TGTGCCAGCAGTTTACTAGCGGGAGATACAGATACGCAGTATTTT. This codes for CASSLLAGDTDTQYF.

Worth noting for this clone: The same CDR3 also results from other DNA sequences found in this sample. The chain links TRBV19 to TRBJ2-7, with a weak D call TRBD1 (6 bases). This CDR3 spans 13 amino acids. Germline values: CDR1 LNHDA, CDR2 SQIVND (reference sequence). V was trimmed by 5 bases and J by 3 bases, leaving 11 bases between them. The CDR3 DNA reads as TGTGCCAGTAGTCCGGGACAAGACTACGAGCAGTACTTC. This encodes CASSPGQDYEQYF. The full variable domain, with the rest looked up from reference TRBV19 and TRBJ2-7, is DGGITQSPKYLFRKEGQNVTLSCEQNLNHDAMYWYRQDPGQGLRLIYYSQIVNDFQKGDIAEGYSVSREKKESFPLTVTSAQKNPTAFYLCASSPGQDYEQYFGPGTRLTVT.

The table lists this clone with a count of one. V gene TRBV5-4 combines with J gene TRBJ2-5; 8 nucleotides match TRBD1. The junction had 2 bases not matched to a gene; V was cut back by 4 bases and J by 3 bases. There are 13 residues in the CDR3. Germline CDR1 is SGHNT and CDR2 is YYREEE (reference sequence). The CDR3 DNA is TGTGCCAGCAGCCCGACAGGGGAAGAGACCCAGTACTTC. Encoded protein: CASSPTGEETQYF.